This is a list of T cell receptor beta chains from one sample in a study of T cells after posttransplantation cyclophosphamide. The table came from immunoSEQ multiplex PCR; TCRdb's copy has only in-frame clones and leaves some out. This sample yields 9,000 to 13,000 clones, of which about 82% are seen a single time; about 5.4% belongs to the top ten. The material sequenced was PBMCs, taken after allogeneic stem cell transplant with posttransplant cyclophosphamide. Source of these receptors: a female patient aged 45-60 years who received an allogeneic stem cell transplant from a related donor, was CMV-positive, and had no GVHD. A share of the T cells may be of graft donor origin. Both conserved end residues are part of each CDR3. A D gene is named only where the DNA matches it firmly. Clone size, where shown, is once, few, many, or a class for clones that have expanded.

D,size,J,V,CDR3,DNA
TRBD2,once,TRBJ2-5,TRBV4-3,CASSPILAGGEETQYF,TGCGCCAGCAGCCCAATCCTAGCGGGGGGGGAGGAGACCCAGTACTTC
-,-,TRBJ1-2,TRBV4-3,CASSQDYSGRGTSYTF,TGCGCCAGCAGCCAAGATTATTCCGGGAGAGGAACTTCCTACACCTTC
-,-,TRBJ1-5,TRBV7-2,CASSLDPGGNQPQHF,TGTGCCAGCAGCTTAGATCCTGGGGGGAATCAGCCCCAGCATTTT
TRBD2,-,TRBJ2-7,TRBV5-1,CASSYAGEPYEQYF,TGCGCCAGCAGCTATGCGGGGGAACCCTACGAGCAGTACTTC
-,-,TRBJ1-1,TRBV19,CASSWGGTDEAFF,TGTGCCAGTAGTTGGGGCGGGACGGATGAAGCTTTCTTT
-,-,TRBJ2-3,TRBV5-1,CASSLVVTGATDTQYF,TGCGCCAGCAGCTTGGTGGTGACAGGTGCCACAGATACGCAGTATTTT
-,-,TRBJ2-5,TRBV20-1,CSASLETQYF,TGCAGTGCTAGCCTTGAGACCCAGTACTTC
-,-,TRBJ2-3,TRBV28,CASSTRRPPFTDTQYF,TGTGCCAGCTCCACCCGCAGGCCTCCCTTCACAGATACGCAGTATTTT
-,-,TRBJ2-1,TRBV28,CASSLAGAYNEQFF,TGTGCCAGCAGTTTAGCGGGCGCATACAATGAGCAGTTCTTC
-,-,TRBJ1-5,TRBV28,CASSFPRWGGTNQPQHF,TGTGCCAGCAGTTTCCCAAGGTGGGGGGGGACCAATCAGCCCCAGCATTTT
-,-,TRBJ1-4,TRBV7-9,CASSRGGGTTNEKLFF,TGTGCCAGCAGCCGTGGGGGGGGAACAACTAATGAAAAACTGTTTTTT
TRBD1,-,TRBJ1-5,TRBV6-1,CASSGGQGEQPQHF,TGTGCCAGCAGTGGGGGACAGGGGGAGCAGCCCCAGCATTTT
TRBD1,-,TRBJ2-5,TRBV28,CASGIPGTGGDTQYF,TGTGCCAGCGGGATTCCCGGGACAGGGGGCGACACCCAGTACTTC
-,few,TRBJ1-5,TRBV5-5,CASSLSDSPSDNQPQHF,TGTGCCAGCAGCTTATCGGACAGCCCTTCCGACAATCAGCCCCAGCATTTT
-,-,TRBJ2-1,TRBV10-3,CAIRRSDGYNEQFF,TGTGCCATCAGGAGGTCGGATGGGTACAATGAGCAGTTCTTC
-,-,TRBJ1-1,TRBV15,CATSQTGVGTEAFF,TGTGCCACCAGCCAGACGGGAGTGGGCACTGAAGCTTTCTTT
-,-,TRBJ1-4,TRBV27,CASSTGSANEKLFF,TGTGCCAGCAGTACAGGGTCGGCTAATGAAAAACTGTTTTTT
-,-,TRBJ1-2,TRBV10-3,CAISESTVYGYTF,TGTGCCATCAGTGAGTCCACAGTCTATGGCTACACCTTC
-,-,TRBJ2-1,TRBV11-3,CASSGGGTDYNEQFF,TGTGCCAGCAGCGGAGGGGGCACCGATTACAATGAGCAGTTCTTC
TRBD2,-,TRBJ2-3,TRBV4-3,CASSRTTSGGGDTQYF,TGCGCCAGCAGCCGGACAACTAGCGGGGGGGGAGATACGCAGTATTTT
-,-,TRBJ2-7,TRBV5-1,CASSAETLTYEQYF,TGCGCCAGCAGCGCGGAAACACTTACCTACGAGCAGTACTTC
TRBD1,-,TRBJ1-2,TRBV14,CASSQDGRQGGYTF,TGTGCCAGCAGCCAAGACGGGAGACAGGGTGGCTACACCTTC
-,-,TRBJ1-5,TRBV4-1,CASSLGHRADQPQHF,TGCGCCAGCAGCCTTGGGCACAGGGCGGATCAGCCCCAGCATTTT
TRBD1,-,TRBJ2-4,TRBV5-6,CASSGGTGHIQYF,TGTGCCAGCAGCGGGGGGACAGGGCACATTCAGTACTTC
TRBD2,-,TRBJ2-1,TRBV7-3,CASSTVAGVYNEQFF,TGTGCCAGCAGCACCGTAGCGGGGGTTTACAATGAGCAGTTCTTC
TRBD2,few,TRBJ2-5,TRBV9,CASSVVSGGQETQYF,TGTGCCAGCAGCGTAGTTAGCGGGGGCCAAGAGACCCAGTACTTC
TRBD2,-,TRBJ2-3,TRBV27,CASSMGLAGNPDTQYF,TGTGCCAGCAGTATGGGACTAGCGGGGAACCCAGATACGCAGTATTTT
-,once,TRBJ2-3,TRBV14,CASSGGAPSTDTQYF,TGTGCCAGCAGCGGAGGGGCCCCCAGCACAGATACGCAGTATTTT
TRBD1,-,TRBJ1-6,TRBV28,CASGTLTGYNSPLHF,TGTGCCAGCGGAACCCTGACAGGGTACAATTCACCCCTCCACTTT
TRBD2,-,TRBJ2-7,TRBV11-2,CASSFTSGGYEQYF,TGTGCCAGCAGCTTTACTAGCGGGGGGTACGAGCAGTACTTC
-,-,TRBJ2-7,TRBV10-1,CASIRDLPYEQYF,TGCGCCAGCATACGGGACTTACCCTACGAGCAGTACTTC
-,-,TRBJ2-1,TRBV19,CASSTADLPGEQFF,TGTGCCAGTAGTACGGCAGATCTACCCGGGGAGCAGTTCTTC
-,-,TRBJ2-7,TRBV5-1,CASSLTGDRWYEQYF,TGCGCCAGCAGCTTGACGGGGGACCGGTGGTACGAGCAGTACTTC
TRBD1,-,TRBJ2-3,TRBV7-2,CASSRTGYEDTQYF,TGTGCCAGCAGCCGGACAGGGTACGAAGATACGCAGTATTTT
-,-,TRBJ2-5,TRBV5-1,CASSLGGGARETQYF,TGCGCCAGCAGCTTGGGAGGGGGGGCCCGAGAGACCCAGTACTTC
-,-,TRBJ1-1,TRBV11-2,CASSLRRRADWAFF,TGTGCCAGCAGCTTAAGGCGGCGGGCAGATTGGGCTTTCTTT
TRBD1,-,TRBJ1-3,TRBV5-4,CASSAGQGKGNTIYF,TGTGCCAGCAGCGCGGGACAGGGGAAGGGAAACACCATATATTTT
-,-,TRBJ2-2,TRBV6-1,CASSEDGAYTGELFF,TGTGCCAGCAGTGAAGATGGGGCTTACACCGGGGAGCTGTTTTTT
-,-,TRBJ2-2,TRBV5-4,CASSLDRVVTGELFF,TGTGCCAGCAGCTTGGACAGGGTGGTCACCGGGGAGCTGTTTTTT
TRBD1,-,TRBJ1-4,TRBV5-4,CASSLARDRDEKLFF,TGTGCCAGCAGCTTGGCTCGGGACAGAGACGAAAAACTGTTTTTT
TRBD2,once,TRBJ2-1,TRBV9,CASMNRGGEQFF,TGTGCCAGCATGAATCGCGGGGGGGAGCAGTTCTTC
-,-,TRBJ1-1,TRBV4-2,CASSHFLGGGNTEAFF,TGTGCCAGCAGCCACTTCTTAGGGGGGGGGAACACTGAAGCTTTCTTT